The rows below give T cell receptor beta chains drawn from one sample of a study of shared clonotypes between healthy human individuals. Sequenced by immunoSEQ multiplex PCR; TCRdb stores in-frame clones only, minus some. The sample consists of about 1.4 million clones, around 97% of them appearing once. The material sequenced was naive CD4+ T cells sorted from blood. The receptors come from a man aged 30 to 45 in good health. CDR3s include the opening cysteine and the closing phenylalanine or tryptophan. Fields, in order: CDR3 protein, CDR3 DNA, D gene, clone size, V gene, J gene. The D gene is left open where the match is weak. Only some rows state a clone size, as once, few, many or a class for expanded clones.

cdr3_aa: CASSVDMGTKTQYF
cdr3_nt: TGTGCCAGCAGCGTAGATATGGGGACAAAGACCCAGTACTTC
d_call: NA
clone_size: NA
v_call: TRBV9
j_call: TRBJ2-5

cdr3_aa: CASSLGLEYNEQFF
cdr3_nt: TGTGCCAGCAGCTTGGGACTAGAGTACAATGAGCAGTTCTTC
d_call: TRBD2
clone_size: NA
v_call: TRBV9
j_call: TRBJ2-1

cdr3_aa: CAITSSGSSYEQYF
cdr3_nt: TGTGCCATCACTTCTAGCGGGAGCTCCTACGAGCAGTACTTC
d_call: TRBD2
clone_size: NA
v_call: TRBV10-3
j_call: TRBJ2-7

cdr3_aa: CASSHRGQGPSKLYGYTF
cdr3_nt: TGTGCCAGCAGTCACCGGGGCCAGGGGCCTTCAAAACTCTATGGCTACACCTTC
d_call: NA
clone_size: NA
v_call: TRBV28
j_call: TRBJ1-2

cdr3_aa: CATSRGGQGAYEQYF
cdr3_nt: TGTGCCACCAGCAGAGGGGGTCAGGGGGCCTACGAGCAGTACTTC
d_call: TRBD1
clone_size: NA
v_call: TRBV15
j_call: TRBJ2-7

cdr3_aa: CASSLRSGQETQYF
cdr3_nt: TGCGCCAGCAGCTTACGATCGGGACAAGAGACCCAGTACTTC
d_call: NA
clone_size: NA
v_call: TRBV5-1
j_call: TRBJ2-5

cdr3_aa: CASSWGQDQPQHF
cdr3_nt: TGTGCCAGCAGCTGGGGGCAGGATCAGCCCCAGCATTTT
d_call: NA
clone_size: few
v_call: TRBV5-6
j_call: TRBJ1-5

cdr3_aa: CASSLTGGETEAFF
cdr3_nt: TGCGCCAGCAGCTTAACAGGGGGCGAAACTGAAGCTTTCTTT
d_call: TRBD1
clone_size: once
v_call: TRBV5-1
j_call: TRBJ1-1

cdr3_aa: CASSILDRSGELFF
cdr3_nt: TGTGCCAGTAGTATTTTAGACAGGTCCGGGGAGCTGTTTTTT
d_call: NA
clone_size: NA
v_call: TRBV19
j_call: TRBJ2-2

cdr3_aa: CASSFPALGKGNTIYF
cdr3_nt: TGTGCCAGCAGCTTTCCTGCCTTGGGGAAAGGAAACACCATATATTTT
d_call: NA
clone_size: NA
v_call: TRBV11-2
j_call: TRBJ1-3